This TCR beta chain came from a study of blood T cell repertoires in COVID-19. Study overall: Sites across the United States, Italy and Spain contributed samples from acute and convalescent COVID-19. T cells, B-cell-depleted T cells, or PBMCs provided the cDNA or gDNA that served as material.

The germline V gene has CDR1 LGHDT and CDR2 YNNKEL (reference sequence). The CDR3 sequence is 15 residues long. Trimming removed 2 bases from V and 9 bases from J, with 14 bases in between. Assay: immunoSEQ multiplex PCR; the TCRdb copy retains only in-frame clones and omits some. Of 97,000 or so clones in the sample, about 88% were seen once. The TCR sequence derives from a man in his fifties with active or convalescent COVID-19. The chain uses TRBV3-1 (or the pseudogene TRBV3-2) and TRBJ1-6; TRBD1 is a possible D gene (5 bases). What was sequenced was peripheral blood. CDR3 nucleotides: TGTGCCAGCAGCCAAATAACAGGTGGTATTTCACCCCTCCACTTT. Translating gives CASSQITGGISPLHF.